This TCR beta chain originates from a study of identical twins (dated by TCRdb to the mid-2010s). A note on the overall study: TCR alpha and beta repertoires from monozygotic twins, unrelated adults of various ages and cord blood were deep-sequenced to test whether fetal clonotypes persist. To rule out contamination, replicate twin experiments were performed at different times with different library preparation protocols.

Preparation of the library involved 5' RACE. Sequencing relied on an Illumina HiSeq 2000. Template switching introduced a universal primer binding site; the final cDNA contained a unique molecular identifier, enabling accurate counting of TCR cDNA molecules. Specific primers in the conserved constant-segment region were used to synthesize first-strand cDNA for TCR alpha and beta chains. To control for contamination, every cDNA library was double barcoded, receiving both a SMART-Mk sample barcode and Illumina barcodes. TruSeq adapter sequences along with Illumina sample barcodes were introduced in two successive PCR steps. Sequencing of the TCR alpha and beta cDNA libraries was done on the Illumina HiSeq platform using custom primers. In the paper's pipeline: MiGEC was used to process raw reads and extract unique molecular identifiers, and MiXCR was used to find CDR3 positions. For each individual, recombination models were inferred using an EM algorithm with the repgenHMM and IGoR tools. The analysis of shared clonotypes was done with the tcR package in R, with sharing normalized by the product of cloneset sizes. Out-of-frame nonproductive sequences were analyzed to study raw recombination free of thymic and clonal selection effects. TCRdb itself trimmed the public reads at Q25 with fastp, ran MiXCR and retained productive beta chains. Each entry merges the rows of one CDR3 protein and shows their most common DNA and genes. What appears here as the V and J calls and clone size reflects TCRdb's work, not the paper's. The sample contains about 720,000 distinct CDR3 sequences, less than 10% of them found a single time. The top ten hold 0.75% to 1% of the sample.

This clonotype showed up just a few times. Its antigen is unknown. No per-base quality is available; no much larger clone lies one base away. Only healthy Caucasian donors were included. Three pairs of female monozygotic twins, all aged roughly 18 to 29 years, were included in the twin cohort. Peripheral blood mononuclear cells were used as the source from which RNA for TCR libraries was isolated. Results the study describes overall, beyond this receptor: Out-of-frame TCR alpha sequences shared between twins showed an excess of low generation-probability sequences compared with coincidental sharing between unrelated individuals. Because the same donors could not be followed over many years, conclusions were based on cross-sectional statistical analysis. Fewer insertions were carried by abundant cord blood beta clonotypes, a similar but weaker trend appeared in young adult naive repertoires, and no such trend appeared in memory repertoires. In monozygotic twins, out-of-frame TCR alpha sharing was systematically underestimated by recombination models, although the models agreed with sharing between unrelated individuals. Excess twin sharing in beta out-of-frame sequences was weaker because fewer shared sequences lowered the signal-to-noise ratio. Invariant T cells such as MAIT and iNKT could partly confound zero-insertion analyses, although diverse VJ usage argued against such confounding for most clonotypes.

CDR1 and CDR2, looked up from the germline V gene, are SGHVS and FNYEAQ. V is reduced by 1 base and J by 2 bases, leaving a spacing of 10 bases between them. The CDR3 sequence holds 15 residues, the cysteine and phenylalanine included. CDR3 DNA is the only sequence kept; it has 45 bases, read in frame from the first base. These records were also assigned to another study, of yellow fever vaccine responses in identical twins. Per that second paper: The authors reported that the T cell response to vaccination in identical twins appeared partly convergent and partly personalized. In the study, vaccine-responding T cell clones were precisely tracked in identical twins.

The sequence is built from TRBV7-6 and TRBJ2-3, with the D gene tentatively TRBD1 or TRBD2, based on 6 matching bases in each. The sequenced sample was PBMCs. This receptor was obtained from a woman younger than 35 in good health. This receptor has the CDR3 CASSLDGGHTDTQYF. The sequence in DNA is TGTGCCAGCAGCTTAGACGGGGGACACACAGATACGCAGTATTTT.